The 7 T cell receptor beta chains presented below share a single source sample, sequenced in a study of response to subunit inactivated influenza vaccine. MiXCR was run by TCRdb on the RT-PCR reads, yielding one entry per CDR3 protein. The sample has roughly 570,000 distinct CDR3 sequences; 13% to 15% are singletons. This specimen was PBMCs from blood, taken 12 days after vaccination. These receptors came from a man aged 45 to 65 who received an inactivated influenza vaccine.

This clonotype was observed a handful of times. The chain combines TRBV6-4 with TRBJ2-3; the D is unclear. Between the trimmed V and J ends, which lost 6 bases and 0 bases, there was a span of 10 bases. CDR3 length: 14 residues. Germline V gives CDR1 MRHNA, CDR2 SNTAGT. Here the CDR3 reads CASSEGFSTDTQYF. In DNA form, the CDR3 reads TGTGCCAGCAGCGAAGGGTTCAGCACAGATACGCAGTATTTT.

This clonotype was detected only a few times. CDR3 in amino acids: CSASPGQFNSYEQYF. Here the CDR3 DNA reads TGCAGTGCTAGTCCTGGACAATTCAACTCCTACGAGCAGTACTTC. The chain recombines TRBV20-1 with TRBJ2-7; tentatively, D is TRBD1 (5 bases). The CDR3 has 15 amino acids. The germline gives CDR1 DFQATT, CDR2 SNEGSKA (reference sequence). V was clipped by 3 bases and J by 0 bases, with 15 bases between them.

This chain connects TRBV12-3 or TRBV12-4 to TRBJ2-1, with TRBD2 matching 15 bases. The CDR3 has 16 residues. Trimming took 5 bases from V and 3 from J; bases not matched to a gene: 2. CDR3 residues: CASSGLAGGNYNEQFF. CDR3 nucleotide sequence: TGTGCCAGCAGTGGACTAGCGGGAGGGAACTACAATGAGCAGTTCTTC.

This clonotype was counted only a few times. The gene calls are TRBV15 and TRBJ1-5; D may be TRBD1 (5 bases). Germline V CDR1 and CDR2: LNHNV, YYDKDF (reference sequence). This CDR3 spans 16 amino acids. With 5 bases removed from V and 0 bases from J, the gap between germline ends came to 14 bases. This CDR3 is CATSRGEGYSNQPQHF. The CDR3 DNA follows: TGTGCCACCAGCCGGGGGGAGGGGTATAGCAATCAGCCCCAGCATTTT.

The chain joins TRBV6-5 to TRBJ2-1, with D possibly matching TRBD1 (6 bases). CDR3 length equals 15 residues. Germline CDR1 and CDR2: MNHEY and SVGAGI. Trimming took off 0 bases at V and 8 bases at J, with 14 bases between the two ends. The CDR3 reads CASSYSQGIVYEQFF. The CDR3 region has the DNA TGTGCCAGCAGTTACTCCCAGGGGATCGTATATGAGCAGTTCTTC.

The chain joins TRBV9 to TRBJ2-7; no reliable D call. Germline V gene sequence: CDR1 SGDLS, CDR2 YYNGEE. This CDR3 is built from 13 residues. Trimming left V 4 bases short and J 1 base short, with 9 bases between. The CDR3 loop is CASSPPMSYEQYF. CDR3 sequence (DNA): TGTGCCAGCAGCCCCCCTATGTCCTACGAGCAGTACTTC.

The rearrangement uses TRBV27 and TRBJ2-1; 7 bases are shared with TRBD2. CDR3 length: 15 residues. From germline, CDR1 is MNHEY and CDR2 SMNVEV (reference sequence). Unmatched junction bases numbered 5, after V lost 5 bases and J lost 1 base. The CDR3 nucleotides are TGTGCCAGCAGTCCCGGGACTATGTCCTACAATGAGCAGTTCTTC. Its translation is CASSPGTMSYNEQFF.